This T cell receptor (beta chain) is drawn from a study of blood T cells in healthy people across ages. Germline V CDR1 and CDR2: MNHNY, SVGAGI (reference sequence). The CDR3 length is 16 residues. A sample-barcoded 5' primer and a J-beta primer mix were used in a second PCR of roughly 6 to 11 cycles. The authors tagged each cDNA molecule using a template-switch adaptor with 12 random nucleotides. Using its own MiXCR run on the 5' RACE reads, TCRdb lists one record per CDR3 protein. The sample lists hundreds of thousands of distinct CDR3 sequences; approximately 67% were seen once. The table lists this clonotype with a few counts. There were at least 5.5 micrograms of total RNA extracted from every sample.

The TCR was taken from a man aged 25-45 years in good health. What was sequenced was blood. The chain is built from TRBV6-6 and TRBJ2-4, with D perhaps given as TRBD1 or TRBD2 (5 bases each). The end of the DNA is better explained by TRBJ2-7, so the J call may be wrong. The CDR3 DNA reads TGTGCCAGCAGCGACCACGGGTTGGGCAGGGAGTACGAGCAGTACTTC. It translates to CASSDHGLGREYEQYF.